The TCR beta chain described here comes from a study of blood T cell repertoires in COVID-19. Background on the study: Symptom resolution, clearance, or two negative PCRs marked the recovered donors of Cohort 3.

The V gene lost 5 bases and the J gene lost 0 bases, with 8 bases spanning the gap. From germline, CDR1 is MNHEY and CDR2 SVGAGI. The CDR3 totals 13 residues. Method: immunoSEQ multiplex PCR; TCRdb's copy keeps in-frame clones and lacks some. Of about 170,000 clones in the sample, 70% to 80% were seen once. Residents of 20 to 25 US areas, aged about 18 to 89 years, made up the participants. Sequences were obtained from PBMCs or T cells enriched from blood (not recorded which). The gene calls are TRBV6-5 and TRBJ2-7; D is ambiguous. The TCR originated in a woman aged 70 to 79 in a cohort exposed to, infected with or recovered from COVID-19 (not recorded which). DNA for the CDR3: TGTGCCAGCAGTCTACGGAGCTCCTACGAGCAGTACTTC. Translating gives CASSLRSSYEQYF.